Listed below are T cell receptor beta chains from one sample, sequenced in a study of T cell repertoires in cytomegalovirus infection. TCRdb itself ran the reads through MiXCR, one entry per CDR3 protein. The sample yields about 310,000 distinct CDR3 sequences, 17% seen once. Sequencing was performed on PBMCs. The receptor set was obtained from a human donor in good health (CMV status not recorded). Some clones in this sample may be carry-over from other donors' samples. The CDR3 runs from the conserved cysteine through the conserved F or W. A D gene is named only where the DNA matches it firmly. Where a row states a size, it is once, few, many or the class of an expanded clone; other rows omit it.

d_call	cdr3_length	v_call	clone_size	j_call	cdr3_nt	cdr3_aa
TRBD2	15	TRBV2	.	TRBJ2-5	TGTGCCAGCAGTGTCAGCGGGGGGGGCGCAGAGACCCAGTACTTC	CASSVSGGGAETQYF
.	13	TRBV20-1	.	TRBJ2-5	TGCAGTGCTAGACCGCAAACCCAAGAGACCCAGTACTTC	CSARPQTQETQYF
TRBD2	15	TRBV15	few	TRBJ2-7	TGTGCCACCAGCCGCTCTAGCGGGGGGTTATACGAGCAGTACTTC	CATSRSSGGLYEQYF
.	14	TRBV11-2	few	TRBJ1-3	TGTGCCAGCAGAGGGTACCTCTCTGGAAACACCATATATTTT	CASRGYLSGNTIYF
.	13	TRBV19	few	TRBJ1-1	TGTGCCAGTAGCTATTCAGGATACACTGAAGCTTTCTTT	CASSYSGYTEAFF
TRBD1	16	TRBV7-2	many	TRBJ2-7	TGTGCCAGCAGCTTAGGACAGGGGCTGAGCTCCTACGAGCAGTACTTC	CASSLGQGLSSYEQYF
.	13	TRBV18	.	TRBJ1-1	TGTGCCAGCTCACCACCTATTGACGGGGAAGCTTTCTTT	CASSPPIDGEAFF
.	14	TRBV28	many	TRBJ2-7	TGTGCCAGCAGTGCCGGGACATCCTTCGGGGAGCAGTACTTC	CASSAGTSFGEQYF
TRBD1	15	TRBV5-8	.	TRBJ2-1	TGTGCCAGCAGCGGGACAGACAGCTCCTACAATGAGCAGTTCTTC	CASSGTDSSYNEQFF
TRBD1	17	TRBV7-9	.	TRBJ2-7	TGTGCCAGCAGCTTAGACCCCCCGAGGACAGGGGCTTACGAGCAGTACTTC	CASSLDPPRTGAYEQYF
.	16	TRBV5-1	.	TRBJ1-5	TGCGCCAGCAGTGAAGATTACCCGAGGGGCAATCAGCCCCAGCATTTT	CASSEDYPRGNQPQHF
.	13	TRBV28	few	TRBJ2-2	TGTGCCTCTAGGGGCCCGAACACCGGGGAGCTGTTTTTT	CASRGPNTGELFF
.	14	TRBV20-1	many	TRBJ1-1	TGCAGTGCTAGAGGGGCGGGGATGAACACTGAAGCTTTCTTT	CSARGAGMNTEAFF
TRBD1	15	TRBV7-6	many	TRBJ1-2	TGTGCCAGCGGGCCCAACAGGGGGCCGGACTATGGCTACACCTTC	CASGPNRGPDYGYTF
.	15	TRBV10-3	few	TRBJ1-2	TGTGCCATCACCTCGAGTGGGGACGTCGGCTATGGCTACACCTTC	CAITSSGDVGYGYTF
.	15	TRBV6-1	.	TRBJ1-5	TGTGCCAGCAGTGAAGCGGGAGGAATCAATCAGCCCCAGCATTTT	CASSEAGGINQPQHF
.	16	TRBV5-4	.	TRBJ2-1	TGTGCCAGCAGCTTGGAGGTCAGAAGCTCCTACAATGAGCAGTTCTTC	CASSLEVRSSYNEQFF
TRBD1	15	TRBV5-1	few	TRBJ1-1	TGCGCCAGCAGCTGGACAGGGATAGGGAACACTGAAGCTTTCTTT	CASSWTGIGNTEAFF
TRBD1	15	TRBV5-4	few	TRBJ2-2	TGTGCCAGCAGCGTGGGACAGGGGATCACCGGGGAGCTGTTTTTT	CASSVGQGITGELFF
TRBD1	14	TRBV29-1	.	TRBJ1-1	TGCAGCGTGCACGGACAGGGGACGAACACTGAAGCTCTCTTT	CSVHGQGTNTEALF
.	13	TRBV2	.	TRBJ1-2	TGTGCCAGCAGCACAAGGGATTGGAATGGCTACACCTTC	CASSTRDWNGYTF
.	13	TRBV2	.	TRBJ2-3	TGTGCCAGCAGTGATCTGGCTACACCTATAGAGTATTTT	CASSDLATPIEYF
.	15	TRBV6-1	many	TRBJ2-1	TGTGCCAGCAGTCTAGCACTAGGGTCCCACAATGAGCAGTTCTTC	CASSLALGSHNEQFF
TRBD1	16	TRBV19	few	TRBJ2-7	TGTGCCAGTAGTGTAACTCCGGGACAGATGAACTACGAGCAGTACTTC	CASSVTPGQMNYEQYF
.	16	TRBV7-2	many	TRBJ2-1	TGTGCCAGCAGCTTAGGGGCTAGCCCTTCCTACAATGAGCAGTTCTTC	CASSLGASPSYNEQFF
.	16	TRBV28	few	TRBJ1-2	TGTGCCAGCAGTTTAGGGGGCAGAGCTGATAACTATGGCTACACCTTC	CASSLGGRADNYGYTF
TRBD1	15	TRBV2	few	TRBJ2-1	TGTGCCAGCAGTCGTCAGAGGGGGCAGGGGGATGAGCAGTTCTTC	CASSRQRGQGDEQFF
.	14	TRBV20-1	few	TRBJ1-1	TGCAGTGCTAGACATGGTTCTGGGAACACTGAAGCTTTCTTT	CSARHGSGNTEAFF
.	16	TRBV7-6	many	TRBJ1-1	TGTGCCAGCAGCTTAGCGTATGATTCAAAGGGGGGACAAGCTTTCTTT	CASSLAYDSKGGQAFF
.	15	TRBV7-9	many	TRBJ2-1	TGTGCCAGCAGCTTCGGGGCAGGGGCTTACAATGAGCAGTTCTTC	CASSFGAGAYNEQFF
TRBD2	15	TRBV19	once	TRBJ2-1	TGTGCCAGTAGTGCAGCGGGGGGTGACTACAATGAGCAGTTCTTC	CASSAAGGDYNEQFF
TRBD1	15	TRBV12-3/TRBV12-4	many	TRBJ2-1	TGTGCCAGCAGTTTTTTTCAGGGGGCGAACAATGAGCAGTTCTTC	CASSFFQGANNEQFF
.	12	TRBV29-1	.	TRBJ2-5	TGCAGCGTTGCGGTGGGGGGAGAGACCCAGTACTTC	CSVAVGGETQYF
TRBD2	14	TRBV7-2	many	TRBJ2-5	TGTGCCAGCAGCTTAGTAGGAGGGAGGGGGACCCAGTACTTC	CASSLVGGRGTQYF
.	17	TRBV6-2/TRBV6-3	few	TRBJ2-6	TGTGCCAGCAGTTTCCCCCGCAGGGTTCGTGGGGCCAACGTCCTGACTTTC	CASSFPRRVRGANVLTF
.	15	TRBV7-8	.	TRBJ1-5	TGTGCCAGCAGCTTGGGGGAAGGAGGCAATCAGCCCCAGCATTTT	CASSLGEGGNQPQHF
.	17	TRBV10-3	.	TRBJ1-1	TGTGCCATCAGTGAGCTGGTGGGCAGGGAGGTCGACACTGAAGCTTTCTTT	CAISELVGREVDTEAFF
.	13	TRBV7-9	.	TRBJ2-1	TGTGCCAGCAGCTTTCTCTTGGGTGGTGAGCAGTTCTTC	CASSFLLGGEQFF
.	15	TRBV18	.	TRBJ1-6	TGTGCCAGCTCACCATCGGCGCAGGGAGGTTCACCCCTCCACTTT	CASSPSAQGGSPLHF
TRBD1	15	TRBV5-1	.	TRBJ1-1	TGCGCCAGCAGCCCCGATTCAGGGGGCACCACTGAAGCTTTCTTT	CASSPDSGGTTEAFF
.	12	TRBV12-3/TRBV12-4	.	TRBJ2-7	TGTGCCAGCAGTGCTAATGGGGGCGAGCAGTACTTC	CASSANGGEQYF
TRBD1	13	TRBV7-3	many	TRBJ2-5	TGTGCCAGCAGCACCGGACAGGGAGGGACCCAGTACTTC	CASSTGQGGTQYF
TRBD2	19	TRBV25-1	.	TRBJ2-2	TGTGCCAGCAGTGTCGGTTGGGCTAGCGGGGTCGATAACACCGGGGAGCTGTTTTTT	CASSVGWASGVDNTGELFF
TRBD2	14	TRBV7-2	few	TRBJ2-2	TGTGCCAGCAGCTTAGCGGGGGGGTACGGGGAGCTGTTTTTT	CASSLAGGYGELFF
.	14	TRBV7-2	many	TRBJ1-5	TGTGCCAGCAGCTTTGACACTGCTTATCAGCCCCAGCATTTT	CASSFDTAYQPQHF
TRBD1	16	TRBV4-1	.	TRBJ2-3	TGCGCCAGCAGCCCTCGGACAGGGGAGTACACAGATACGCAGTATTTT	CASSPRTGEYTDTQYF